This T cell receptor (beta chain) was sequenced for a study of cytomegalovirus exposure and HLA in healthy donors (dated by TCRdb to about 2017). Context from the whole study: An earlier analysis of several hundred of the donors reported roughly 300 Gb of sequence data and around 110 million unique TCR beta sequences from around 200 million T cells. A later analysis re-analyzed previously published TCR beta repertoires from about 730 donors and added high-resolution HLA genotyping to study TCR occurrence patterns. In an earlier analysis of 500 to 650 of the donors, high-throughput TCR beta sequencing was used to judge whether each TCR beta V gene segment behaved as functional or pseudogenic. Every repertoire in the discovery cohort had been generated on one and the same sequencing platform. To predict cytomegalovirus infection status, the study combined high-throughput TCR immunosequencing, statistical association of individual TCRs with disease status, and machine learning. The study aimed to test whether signatures of past pathogen exposure could be identified by cataloging public T cell receptors. An early release covering approximately 600 HLA-typed donors comprised 300 to 350 gigabases of sequencing data and some 79 million unique TCR sequences. Donor age, sex, ethnicity and CMV serostatus were collected together with the repertoire data. The genetic ancestry cluster associated with self-reported Caucasian donors included approximately 85% of the 398 genotyped donors. The number of typed donors differed by locus: 629-630 for A, B, C, DRB1 and DQB1; approximately 540 for DQA1; 600 to 610 for DPA1; and some 450 for DPB1. A later genetic analysis took genome-wide SNP genotypes for 398 of the 666 donors and used that subset as a discovery cohort. About five DR-DQ haplotypes were handled as single units for association and clustering because linkage in the cohort was strong. Rather than using new phenotypic data, the later analysis identified candidate immune exposures from TCR beta sequences and from how often those sequences occurred across donors. Class I and class II HLA loci were covered by the typing at four-digit resolution. On average, 235,054 unique TCR beta nucleotide sequences were sequenced per donor among a few hundred genotyped donors of the cohort, with around 19% of those sequences being non-productive. In addition to the first cohort of roughly 700 subjects, a separate validation cohort of approximately 110 different subjects was used. The study used immunosequencing to profile the T cell repertoires of several hundred subjects and linked those repertoires to cytomegalovirus serostatus. The paper as a whole reports these results and caveats: HLA typing was unavailable for some donors at each locus, so association tests used only the typed subset. Only TCR beta chains were sequenced in this cohort, and the absence of alpha or paired-chain data limited detectable features. The classifier was reported to diagnose cytomegalovirus status with high specificity and sensitivity in both the original and validation cohorts. A cluster of highly shared sequence variants was judged likely to represent a technical artifact of the sequencing pipeline. An earlier analysis of some 590 of the donors showed that most TCR beta V segments appeared in productive rearrangements either about 87% or about 30% of the time, which broadly matched IMGT annotations. Compared with equally common non-associated chains, HLA-associated TCR beta chains in a later analysis were more clonally expanded and had lower generation probabilities. According to a later analysis, parvovirus B19, influenza, CMV and Epstein-Barr virus appeared linked to several top co-occurrence clusters. A later analysis found that TCR association rates varied across HLA loci, with DRB1 alleles showing the most associated TCRs and HLA-C alleles the fewest. According to a later genetic analysis, donors in an Asian-associated ancestry cluster had fewer N-insertions in productive TCRs than the approximately 650-donor mean. A further reported finding was that TCR beta sequences accurately predicted the HLA-A and HLA-B alleles for most subjects in the first cohort. The authors suggested that the approach could potentially be generalized to other disease states and immunological phenotypes. Approximately 16 rarely observed V segments, including chromosome 9 orphons, were excluded from the earlier analysis of 550 to 700 of the donors because counts were too low. A few of the identified cytomegalovirus-associated TCR beta chains were confirmed in vitro to be specific for cytomegalovirus antigens. Specific HLA alleles were associated with 18,000 or so TCR beta sequences at a false discovery rate of 0.05 in a later analysis. Strong co-occurrence of HLA alleles, especially DR and DQ, made assigning TCR associations to individual alleles difficult. In a later analysis, most CMV-associated TCR beta chains were found to appear HLA-restricted, with HLA associations seemingly driven largely by CMV exposure. V-gene and J-gene trimming of TCR beta chains was associated with a missense DCLRE1C variant in a later genetic analysis, and the association was replicated in an independent cohort. A total of fewer than 200 TCR beta chains were listed by the study as associated with cytomegalovirus. For the cohort, immune exposure information was limited to CMV serostatus. Presence/absence analyses assumed roughly uniform sequencing depth across donors, an assumption that may not hold. Most TCR sequences were seen in very few donors, while some public TCRs were found in many individuals. Because the 87-base-pair reads could not distinguish some IMGT-functional V segments, including TRBV6-2 and TRBV6-3, those segments were excluded. Linkage disequilibrium might explain the correlated functional status among segregating V segments, but an unknown experimental factor could not be excluded.

In total, roughly 670 healthy bone marrow donors made up the cohort. At the time of sampling, all cohort members were nominally healthy, though unrecorded immune exposures were likely present. The donor was CMV seropositive and was included in the group of 250 to 300 seropositive cohort members. A peripheral blood sample was provided by each donor, and peripheral blood mononuclear cells were used for TCR beta sequencing. The Qiagen DNeasy Blood Extraction Kit was used to extract genomic DNA from the blood cell samples. The germline V gene (reference sequence) yields MNHNY for CDR1 and SVGAGI for CDR2. V was cut back by 2 bases and J by 0 bases, leaving a gap of 11 bases between them. Including the terminal cysteine and phenylalanine, the CDR3 comprises 16 residues. The only DNA kept is the CDR3, 48 bases in frame from the first base. Preparation of the library involved the immunoSEQ multiplex PCR assay. For the multiplex PCR, a mixture combining 60 forward primers for TCR Vbeta segments and 13 reverse primers for TCR Jbeta segments was used. Amplification of the CDR3 region of rearranged TCR beta genes was performed with a multiplex PCR assay on genomic DNA. The amplified TCR beta libraries were sequenced on the Illumina HiSeq System as 87-base-pair reads. In the source study's methods: A later analysis counted about 80 million unique TCR beta chains across the 550 to 750 repertoires, and 9.5 million to 11 million of these chains were shared by at least two donors. To remove PCR and sequencing errors, raw reads were error-corrected and collapsed into unique sequences using a nearest-neighbor algorithm that merged closely related sequences. V, D and J gene segments were assigned by aligning CDR3 sequences to IMGT reference sequences. Each retained sequence needed at least a six-nucleotide match to both a V gene segment and a J gene segment. A rearrangement was called productive if the CDR3 had no stop codons and remained in frame with V and J, and every other rearrangement was called non-productive. Following IMGT convention, CDR3 was defined as the stretch from the second conserved V-encoded cysteine to the conserved J-encoded phenylalanine. The earlier analysis of a few hundred of the donors excluded sequences that lacked an unambiguous match to a single V gene segment. In an earlier analysis of approximately 610 of the donors, V segments were called functional above 56.7% productive rearrangements and were called segregating when the between-donor standard deviation exceeded 5%. A statistical classification framework was built to diagnose cytomegalovirus status from the catalog of TCR beta chain sequences. A later analysis assigned V and J genes by comparing TCR nucleotide sequences with IMGT/GENE-DB human TR gene sequences. Using the TCRdist pipeline, a later analysis assigned CDR3 sequences along with most-parsimonious VDJ recombination scenarios. In a later analysis, each TCR beta chain was defined by its CDR3 amino acid sequence together with its V-gene family, and reads lacking a unique V-gene family were excluded. In a later analysis, 450 to 600 highly shared, low-generation-probability nucleotide sequences were removed to address suspected cross-contamination and a sequencing artifact. In a later analysis, a clonal expansion index for each public chain was calculated from normalized within-repertoire ranks of inferred template counts. A later analysis computed generation probabilities with a VDJ recombination model fitted to out-of-frame rearrangements, and checked the results against IGoR. A later analysis scored TCR-TCR, TCR-HLA and TCR-CMV co-occurrence with hypergeometric tests, applying a repertoire-size bias correction to TCR pairs. To estimate false discovery rates, a later analysis permuted the HLA or CMV assignments 20 times. A later analysis grouped co-occurring TCRs with DBSCAN, adding TCRdist sequence similarity when clustering within HLA-allele-positive subsets. Co-occurrence clustering excluded repertoires with fewer than 30,000 or more than 120,000 public chains, plus five with anomalous nucleotide sharing. As stored in TCRdb, this immuneACCESS dataset retains in-frame rearrangements with V and J assigned. A fraction of the clones does not appear; measured against another copy, unresolved V genes explain less than half of the discrepancy, and the remainder lacks a known reason. V and J calls and clone size are as listed in that table; D and trimming were resolved from the DNA. A total of some 150,000 clones appear in this sample, less than 65% of them only once. The leading ten clones occupy around 2.9% of the sample.

Remarks on this clone: The specificity of this receptor is unknown. No clone much larger than this one lies a single base away; base qualities are absent.

The V and J genes are TRBV6-6 and TRBJ1-3; too little of a D gene remains to name it. Sequencing input: PBMCs. This receptor was obtained from a woman younger than 45 in good health and CMV-seropositive. The nucleotide sequence is TGTGCCAGCAGTTACGGGCCGGCGAGCTCTGGAAACACCATATATTTT. Its translation reads: CASSYGPASSGNTIYF.